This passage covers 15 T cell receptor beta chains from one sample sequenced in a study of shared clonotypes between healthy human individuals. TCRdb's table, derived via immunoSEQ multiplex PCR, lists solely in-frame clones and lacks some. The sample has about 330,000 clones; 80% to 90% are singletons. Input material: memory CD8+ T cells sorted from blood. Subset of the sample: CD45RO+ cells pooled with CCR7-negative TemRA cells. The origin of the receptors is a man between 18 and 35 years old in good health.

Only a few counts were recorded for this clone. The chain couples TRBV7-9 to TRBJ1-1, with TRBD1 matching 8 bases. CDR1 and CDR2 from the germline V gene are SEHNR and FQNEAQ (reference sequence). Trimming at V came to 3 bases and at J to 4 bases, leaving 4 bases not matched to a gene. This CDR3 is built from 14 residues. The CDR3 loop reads CASSFQQGGTEAFF. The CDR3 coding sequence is TGTGCCAGCAGCTTCCAACAGGGGGGCACTGAAGCTTTCTTT.

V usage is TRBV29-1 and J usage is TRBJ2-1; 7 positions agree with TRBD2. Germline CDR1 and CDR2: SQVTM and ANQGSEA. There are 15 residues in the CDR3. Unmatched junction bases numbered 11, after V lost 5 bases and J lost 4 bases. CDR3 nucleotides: TGCAGCGTTTATAGCGGTGGGAGGGAATACAATGAGCAGTTCTTC. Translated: CSVYSGGREYNEQFF.

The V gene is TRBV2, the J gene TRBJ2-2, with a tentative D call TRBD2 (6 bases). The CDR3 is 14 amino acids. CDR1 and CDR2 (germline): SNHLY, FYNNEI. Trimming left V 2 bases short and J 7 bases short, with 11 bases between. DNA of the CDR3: TGTGCCAGCAGTGAACGCGGGGCTAACGGGGAGCTGTTTTTT. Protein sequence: CASSERGANGELFF.

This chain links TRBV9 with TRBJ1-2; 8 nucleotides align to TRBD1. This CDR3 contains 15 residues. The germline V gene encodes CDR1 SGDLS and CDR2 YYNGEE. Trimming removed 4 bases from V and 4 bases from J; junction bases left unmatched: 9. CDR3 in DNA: TGTGCCAGCAGCCCCCGGACAGGGAACCTCTATGGCTACACCTTC. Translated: CASSPRTGNLYGYTF.

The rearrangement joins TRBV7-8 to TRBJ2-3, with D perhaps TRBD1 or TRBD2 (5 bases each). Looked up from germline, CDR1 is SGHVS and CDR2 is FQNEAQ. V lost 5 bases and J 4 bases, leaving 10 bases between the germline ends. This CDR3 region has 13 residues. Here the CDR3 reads CASSPQGPDTQYF. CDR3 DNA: TGTGCCAGCAGCCCTCAGGGACCAGATACGCAGTATTTT.

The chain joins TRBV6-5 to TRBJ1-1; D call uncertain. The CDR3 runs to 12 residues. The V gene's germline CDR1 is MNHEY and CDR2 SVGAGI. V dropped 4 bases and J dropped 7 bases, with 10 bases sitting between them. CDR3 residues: CASSFGPGEAFF. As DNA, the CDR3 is TGTGCCAGCAGTTTCGGGCCTGGTGAAGCTTTCTTT.

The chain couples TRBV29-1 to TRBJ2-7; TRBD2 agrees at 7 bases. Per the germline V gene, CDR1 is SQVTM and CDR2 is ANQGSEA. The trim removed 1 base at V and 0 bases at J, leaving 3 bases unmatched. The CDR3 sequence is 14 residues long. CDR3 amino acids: CSVEVRGSSYEQYF. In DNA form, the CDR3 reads TGCAGCGTTGAAGTACGCGGGAGCTCCTACGAGCAGTACTTC.

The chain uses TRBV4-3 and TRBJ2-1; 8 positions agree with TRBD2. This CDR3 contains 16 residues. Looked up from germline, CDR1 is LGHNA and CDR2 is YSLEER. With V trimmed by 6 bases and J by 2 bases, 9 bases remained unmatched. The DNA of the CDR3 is TGCGCCAGCAGTCACCTAACGGGAGGGCCCTACAATGAGCAGTTCTTC. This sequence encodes CASSHLTGGPYNEQFF.

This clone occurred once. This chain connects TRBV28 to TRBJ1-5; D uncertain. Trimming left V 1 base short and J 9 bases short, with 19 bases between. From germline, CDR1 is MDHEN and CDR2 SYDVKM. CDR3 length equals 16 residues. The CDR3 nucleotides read TGTGCCAGCAGTTTATCCTTCGACACCGTCGGGGTGCCCCAGCATTTT. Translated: CASSLSFDTVGVPQHF. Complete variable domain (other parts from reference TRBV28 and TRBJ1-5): DVKVTQSSRYLVKRTGEKVFLECVQDMDHENMFWYRQDPGLGLRLIYFSYDVKMKEKGDIPEGYSVSREKKERFSLILESASTNQTSMYLCASSLSFDTVGVPQHFGDGTRLSIL.

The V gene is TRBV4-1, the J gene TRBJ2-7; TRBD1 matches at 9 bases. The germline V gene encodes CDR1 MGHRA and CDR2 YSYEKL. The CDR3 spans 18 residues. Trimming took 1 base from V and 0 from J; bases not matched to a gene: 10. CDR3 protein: CASSQVGLDRGVSYEQYF. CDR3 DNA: TGCGCCAGCAGCCAAGTAGGGCTCGACAGGGGGGTCTCCTACGAGCAGTACTTC.

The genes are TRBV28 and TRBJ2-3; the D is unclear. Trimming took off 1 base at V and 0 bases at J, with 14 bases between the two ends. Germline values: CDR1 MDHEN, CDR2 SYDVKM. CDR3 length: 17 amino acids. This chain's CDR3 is CASSLYVALDSTDTQYF. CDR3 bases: TGTGCCAGCAGTTTATATGTTGCGCTAGATAGCACAGATACGCAGTATTTT.

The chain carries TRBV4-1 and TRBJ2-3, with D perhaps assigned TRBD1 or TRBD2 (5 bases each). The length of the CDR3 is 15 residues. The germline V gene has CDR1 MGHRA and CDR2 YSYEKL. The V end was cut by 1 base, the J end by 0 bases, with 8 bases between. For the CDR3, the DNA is TGCGCCAGCAGCCAAGTGGGGGTTAGCACAGATACGCAGTATTTT. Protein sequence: CASSQVGVSTDTQYF.

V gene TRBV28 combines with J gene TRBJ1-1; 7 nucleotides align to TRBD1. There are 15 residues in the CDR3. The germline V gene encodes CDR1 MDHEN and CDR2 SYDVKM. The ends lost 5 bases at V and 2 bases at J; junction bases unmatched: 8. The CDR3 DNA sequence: TGTGCCAGCAGTCCACTGAGGGGGCTTAACACTGAAGCTTTCTTT. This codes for CASSPLRGLNTEAFF.

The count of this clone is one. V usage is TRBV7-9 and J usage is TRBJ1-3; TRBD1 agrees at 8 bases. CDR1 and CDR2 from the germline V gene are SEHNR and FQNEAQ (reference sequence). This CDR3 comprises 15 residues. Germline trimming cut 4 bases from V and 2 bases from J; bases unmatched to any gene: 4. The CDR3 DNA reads TGTGCCAGCAGCTCGACAGGGGACCCTGGAAACACCATATATTTT. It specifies CASSSTGDPGNTIYF.

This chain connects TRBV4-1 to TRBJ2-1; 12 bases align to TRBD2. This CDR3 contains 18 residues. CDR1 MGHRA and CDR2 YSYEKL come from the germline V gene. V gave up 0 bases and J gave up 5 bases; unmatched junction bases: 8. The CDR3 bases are TGCGCCAGCAGCCAAGATCGGCCTAGCGGGGGGGAGGACAATGAGCAGTTCTTC. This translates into CASSQDRPSGGEDNEQFF.